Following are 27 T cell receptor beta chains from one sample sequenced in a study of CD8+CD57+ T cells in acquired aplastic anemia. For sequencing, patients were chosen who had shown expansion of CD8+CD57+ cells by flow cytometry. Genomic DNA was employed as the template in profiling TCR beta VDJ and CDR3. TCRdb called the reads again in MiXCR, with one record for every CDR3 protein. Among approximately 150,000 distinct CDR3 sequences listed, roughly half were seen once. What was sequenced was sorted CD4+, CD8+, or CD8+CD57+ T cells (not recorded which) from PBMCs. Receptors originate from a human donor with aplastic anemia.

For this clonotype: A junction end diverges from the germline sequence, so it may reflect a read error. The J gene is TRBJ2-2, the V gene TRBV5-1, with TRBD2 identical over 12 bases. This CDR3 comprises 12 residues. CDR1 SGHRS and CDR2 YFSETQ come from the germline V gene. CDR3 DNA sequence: TGCGCCAGCAGCCGGACTAGCGGGAAGCTGTTTTTT. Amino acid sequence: CASSRTSGKLFF.

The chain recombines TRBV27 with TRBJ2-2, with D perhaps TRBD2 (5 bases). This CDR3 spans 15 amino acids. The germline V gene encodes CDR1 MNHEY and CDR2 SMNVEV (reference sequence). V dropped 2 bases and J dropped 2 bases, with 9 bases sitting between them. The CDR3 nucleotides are TGTGCCAGCAGTTTAGCGGGTCGTAACACCGGGGAGCTGTTTTTT. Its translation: CASSLAGRNTGELFF.

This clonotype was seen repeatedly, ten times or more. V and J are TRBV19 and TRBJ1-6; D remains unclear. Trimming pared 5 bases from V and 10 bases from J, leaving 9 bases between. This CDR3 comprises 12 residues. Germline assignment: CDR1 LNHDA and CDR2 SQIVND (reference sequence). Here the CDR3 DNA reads TGTGCCAGTAGTCAGCTTCAATCACCCCTCCACTTT. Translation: CASSQLQSPLHF.

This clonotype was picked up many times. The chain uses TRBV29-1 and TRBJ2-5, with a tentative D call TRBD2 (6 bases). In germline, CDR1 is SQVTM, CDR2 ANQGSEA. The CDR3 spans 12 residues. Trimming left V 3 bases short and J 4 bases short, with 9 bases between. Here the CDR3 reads CSVDRGRETQYF. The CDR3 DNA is TGCAGCGTTGACCGGGGGAGAGAGACCCAGTACTTC.

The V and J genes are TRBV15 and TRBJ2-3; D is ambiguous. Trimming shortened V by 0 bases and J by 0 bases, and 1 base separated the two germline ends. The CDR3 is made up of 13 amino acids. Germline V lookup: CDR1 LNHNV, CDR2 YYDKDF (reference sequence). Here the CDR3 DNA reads TGTGCCACCAGCAGAGACAGCACAGATACGCAGTATTTT. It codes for CATSRDSTDTQYF.

The CDR3 DNA follows: TGTGCCAGCAGCTTGGAGGACAGGGGCTATGGCTACACCTTC. Its protein is CASSLEDRGYGYTF. The chain has TRBV5-4 and TRBJ1-2, with TRBD1 identical over 9 bases. J lost 4 bases, V lost 0 bases, and 1 base had no gene match. The CDR3 has 14 amino acids. Germline loops: CDR1 SGHNT, CDR2 YYREEE (reference sequence).

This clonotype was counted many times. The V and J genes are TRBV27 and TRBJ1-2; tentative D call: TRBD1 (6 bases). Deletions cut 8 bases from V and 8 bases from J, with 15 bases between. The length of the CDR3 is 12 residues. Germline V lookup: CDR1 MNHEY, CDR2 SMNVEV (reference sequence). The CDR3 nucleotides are TGTGCCAGCGGAAGGGGGAGCAACGGCTACACCTTC. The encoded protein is CASGRGSNGYTF.

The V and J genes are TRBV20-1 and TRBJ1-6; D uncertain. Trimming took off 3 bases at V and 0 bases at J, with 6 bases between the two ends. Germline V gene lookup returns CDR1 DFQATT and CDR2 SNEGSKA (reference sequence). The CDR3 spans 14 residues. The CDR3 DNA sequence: TGCAGTGCTAGCCAGAGCTCCTATAATTCACCCCTCCACTTT. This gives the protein CSASQSSYNSPLHF.

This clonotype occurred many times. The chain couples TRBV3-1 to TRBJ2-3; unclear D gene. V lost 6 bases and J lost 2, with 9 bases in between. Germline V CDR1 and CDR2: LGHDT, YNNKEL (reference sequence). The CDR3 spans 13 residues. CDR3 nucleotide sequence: TGTGCCAGCAGGGACGAGTTCACAGATACGCAGTATTTT. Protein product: CASRDEFTDTQYF.

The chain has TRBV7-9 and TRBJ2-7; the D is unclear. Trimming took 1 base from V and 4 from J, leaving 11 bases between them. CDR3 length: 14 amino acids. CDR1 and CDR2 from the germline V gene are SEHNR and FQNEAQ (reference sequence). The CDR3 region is CASSLGAEEYEQYF. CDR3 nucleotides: TGTGCCAGCAGCTTAGGGGCCGAGGAGTACGAGCAGTACTTC.

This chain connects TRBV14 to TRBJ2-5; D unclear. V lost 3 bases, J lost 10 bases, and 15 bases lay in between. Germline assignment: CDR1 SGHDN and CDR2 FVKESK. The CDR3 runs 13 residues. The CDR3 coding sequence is TGTGCCAGCAGCCAGACCGTGAAGAGGATCCAGTACTTC. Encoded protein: CASSQTVKRIQYF.

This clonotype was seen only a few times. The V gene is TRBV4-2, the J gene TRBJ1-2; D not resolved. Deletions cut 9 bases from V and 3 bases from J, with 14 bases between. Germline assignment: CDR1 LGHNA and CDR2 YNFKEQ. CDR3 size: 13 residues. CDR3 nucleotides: TGTGCCAGTTCAACCACACCGCACTATGGCTACACCTTC. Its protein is CASSTTPHYGYTF.

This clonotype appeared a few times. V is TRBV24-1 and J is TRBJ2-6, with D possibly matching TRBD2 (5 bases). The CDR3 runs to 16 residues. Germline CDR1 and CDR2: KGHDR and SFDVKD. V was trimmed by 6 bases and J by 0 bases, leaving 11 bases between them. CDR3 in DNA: TGTGCCACCAGTACGGAGGAGGACTCTGGGGCCAACGTCCTGACTTTC. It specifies CATSTEEDSGANVLTF.

The CDR3 DNA follows: TGTGCCAGCAGTGTTGGTCAGACCCAGTACTTC. Translation gives CASSVGQTQYF. This rearrangement joins TRBV7-2 to TRBJ2-5; D not certain. The CDR3 is 11 residues long. Trimming took 6 bases from V and 6 from J, leaving 8 bases between them. In germline, CDR1 is SGHTA, CDR2 FQGNSA.

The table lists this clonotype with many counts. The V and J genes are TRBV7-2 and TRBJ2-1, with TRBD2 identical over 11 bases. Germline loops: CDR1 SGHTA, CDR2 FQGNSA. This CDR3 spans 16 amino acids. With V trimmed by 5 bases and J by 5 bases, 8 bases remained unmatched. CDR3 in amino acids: CASSPLAGGGHNEQFF. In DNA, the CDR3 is TGTGCCAGCAGCCCGTTAGCGGGGGGGGGGCACAATGAGCAGTTCTTC.

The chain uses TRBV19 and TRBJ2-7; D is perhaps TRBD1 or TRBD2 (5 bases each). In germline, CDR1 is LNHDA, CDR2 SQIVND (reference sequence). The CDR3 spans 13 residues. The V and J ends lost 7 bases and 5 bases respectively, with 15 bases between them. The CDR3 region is CASTGARYNEQYF. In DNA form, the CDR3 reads TGTGCCAGTACCGGGGCCCGGTACAACGAGCAGTACTTC.

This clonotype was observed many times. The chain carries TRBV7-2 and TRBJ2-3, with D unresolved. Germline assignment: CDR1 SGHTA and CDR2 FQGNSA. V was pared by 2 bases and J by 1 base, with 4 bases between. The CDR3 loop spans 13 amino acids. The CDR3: CASSLQGTDTQYF. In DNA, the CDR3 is TGTGCCAGCAGCTTACAAGGCACAGATACGCAGTATTTT.

CDR3: CSVRGRNSYEQYF. CDR3 sequence (DNA): TGCAGCGTCAGAGGGAGGAATTCCTACGAGCAGTACTTC. This chain uses TRBV29-1 with TRBJ2-7, with a weak D call TRBD2 (6 bases). CDR1 is SQVTM and CDR2 is ANQGSEA in the germline V gene. Trimming took off 6 bases at V and 1 base at J, with 13 bases between the two ends. The CDR3 runs 13 residues.

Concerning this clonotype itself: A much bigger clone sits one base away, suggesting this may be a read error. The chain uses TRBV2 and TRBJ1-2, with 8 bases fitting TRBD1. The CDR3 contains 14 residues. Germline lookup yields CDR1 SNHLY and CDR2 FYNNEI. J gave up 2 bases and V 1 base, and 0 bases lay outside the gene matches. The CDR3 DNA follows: TGTGCCAGCAGTGAAGGGACAGGGAACTATGGCTACACCTTC. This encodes CASSEGTGNYGYTF. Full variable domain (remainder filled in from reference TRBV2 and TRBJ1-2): EPEVTQTPSHQVTQMGQEVILRCVPISNHLYFYWYRQILGQKVEFLVSFYNNEISEKSEIFDDQFSVERPDGSNFTLKIRSTKLEDSAMYFCASSEGTGNYGYTFGSGTRLTVV.

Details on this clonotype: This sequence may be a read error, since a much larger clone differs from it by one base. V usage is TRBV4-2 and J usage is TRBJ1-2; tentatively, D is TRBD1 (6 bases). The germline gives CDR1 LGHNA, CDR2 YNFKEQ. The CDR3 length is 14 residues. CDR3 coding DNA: TGTACCAGCAGCCAAGATCTGGGGGCGGGTGGCTACACCTTC. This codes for CTSSQDLGAGGYTF.

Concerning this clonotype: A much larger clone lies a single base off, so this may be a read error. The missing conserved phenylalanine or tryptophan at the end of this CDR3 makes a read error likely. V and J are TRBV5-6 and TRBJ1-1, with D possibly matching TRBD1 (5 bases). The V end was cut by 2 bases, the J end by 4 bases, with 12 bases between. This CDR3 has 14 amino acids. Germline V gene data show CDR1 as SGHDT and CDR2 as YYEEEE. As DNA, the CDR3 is TGTGCCAGCAGCTTCCAGGGTCTGAGCACTGAAGCTTTCTTA. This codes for CASSFQGLSTEAFL.

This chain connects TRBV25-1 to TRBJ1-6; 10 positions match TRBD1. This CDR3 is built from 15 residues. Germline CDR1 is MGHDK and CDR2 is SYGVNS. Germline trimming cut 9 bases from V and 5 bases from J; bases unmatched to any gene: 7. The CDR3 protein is CARTGTGANNSPLHF. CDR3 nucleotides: TGTGCCAGGACCGGGACAGGGGCGAATAATTCACCCCTCCACTTT.

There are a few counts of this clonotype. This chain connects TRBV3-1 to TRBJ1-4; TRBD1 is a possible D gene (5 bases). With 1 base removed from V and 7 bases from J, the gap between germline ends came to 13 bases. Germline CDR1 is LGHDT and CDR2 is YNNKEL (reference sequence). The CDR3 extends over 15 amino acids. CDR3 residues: CASSQVSTGGEKLFF. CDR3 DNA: TGTGCCAGCAGCCAAGTTTCCACCGGGGGTGAAAAACTGTTTTTT.

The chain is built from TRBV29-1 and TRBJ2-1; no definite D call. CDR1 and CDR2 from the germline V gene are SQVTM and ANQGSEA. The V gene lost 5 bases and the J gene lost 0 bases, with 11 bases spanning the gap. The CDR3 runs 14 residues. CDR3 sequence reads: CSVPRASSYNEQFF. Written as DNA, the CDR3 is TGCAGCGTTCCTAGGGCAAGCTCCTACAATGAGCAGTTCTTC.

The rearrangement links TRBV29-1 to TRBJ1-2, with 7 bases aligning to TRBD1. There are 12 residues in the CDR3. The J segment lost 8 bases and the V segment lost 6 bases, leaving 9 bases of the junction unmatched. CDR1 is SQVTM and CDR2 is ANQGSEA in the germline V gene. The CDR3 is CSVMEGGGGYTF. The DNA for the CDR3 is TGCAGCGTGATGGAAGGGGGCGGCGGCTACACCTTC. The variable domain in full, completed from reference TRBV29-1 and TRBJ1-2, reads SAVISQKPSRDICQRGTSLTIQCQVDSQVTMMFWYRQQPGQSLTLIATANQGSEATYESGFVIDKFPISRPNLTFSTLTVSNMSPEDSSIYLCSVMEGGGGYTFGSGTRLTVV.

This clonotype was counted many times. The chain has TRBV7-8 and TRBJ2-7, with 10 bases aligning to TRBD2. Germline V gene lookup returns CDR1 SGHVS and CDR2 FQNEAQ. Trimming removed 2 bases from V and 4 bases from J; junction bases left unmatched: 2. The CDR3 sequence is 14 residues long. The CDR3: CASSLLAGAYEQYV. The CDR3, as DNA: TGTGCCAGCAGCTTACTAGCGGGAGCGTACGAGCAGTACGTC.

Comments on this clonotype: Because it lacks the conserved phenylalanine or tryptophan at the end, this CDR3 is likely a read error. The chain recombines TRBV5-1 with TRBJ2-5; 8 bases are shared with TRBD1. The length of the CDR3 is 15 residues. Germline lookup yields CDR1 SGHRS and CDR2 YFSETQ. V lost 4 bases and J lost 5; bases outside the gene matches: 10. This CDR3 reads CASSRAGTGGETQYI. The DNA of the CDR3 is TGCGCCAGCAGCCGCGCTGGGACAGGCGGCGAGACCCAGTACATC.